This is a list of T cell receptor beta chains from one sample in a study of shared clonotypes between healthy human individuals. Generated by immunoSEQ multiplex PCR, the TCRdb table keeps only in-frame clones and is missing some. The table shows a few million clones, with more than 90% occurring only once. Material for sequencing was naive CD4+ T cells sorted from blood. Every receptor here comes from a man aged 18-30 years in good health. The CDR3 runs from the conserved cysteine through the conserved F or W. D genes are given only for firm matches. Clone size, where shown, is once, few, many, or a class for clones that have expanded.

D gene	J gene	clone size	V gene	CDR3 protein	CDR3 DNA
TRBD2	TRBJ2-1	.	TRBV2	CASRASGLQIGGEQFF	TGTGCCAGCAGAGCCTCGGGACTACAAATCGGAGGGGAGCAGTTCTTC
TRBD2	TRBJ2-3	.	TRBV7-2	CASSLWTSGFTDTQYF	TGTGCCAGCAGCTTATGGACTAGCGGTTTCACAGATACGCAGTATTTT
.	TRBJ1-6	.	TRBV19	CASSTASYNSPLHF	TGTGCCAGTAGTACGGCATCCTATAATTCACCCCTCCACTTT
TRBD1	TRBJ1-5	.	TRBV6-1	CASSGTGFQPQHF	TGTGCCAGCAGTGGGACAGGGTTTCAGCCCCAGCATTTT
.	TRBJ1-6	.	TRBV5-4	CASSKQETTNSPLHF	TGTGCCAGCAGTAAGCAGGAGACGACAAATTCACCCCTCCACTTT
.	TRBJ2-7	.	TRBV7-8	CASSLRDSGGEQYF	TGTGCCAGCAGCCTCCGGGACTCAGGTGGCGAGCAGTACTTC
.	TRBJ1-1	.	TRBV6-5	CASILRSGNTEAFF	TGTGCCAGCATCCTACGCTCGGGGAACACTGAAGCTTTCTTT
.	TRBJ1-2	.	TRBV9	CASSVDVLDYGYTF	TGTGCCAGCAGCGTAGACGTGTTGGACTATGGCTACACCTTC
.	TRBJ2-4	.	TRBV5-6	CASSPPGGWNIQYF	TGTGCCAGCAGCCCCCCAGGGGGGTGGAACATTCAGTACTTC
.	TRBJ1-4	.	TRBV19	CASSGGRPTNEKLFF	TGTGCCAGTAGTGGGGGGCGACCAACTAATGAAAAACTGTTTTTT
.	TRBJ1-6	.	TRBV30	CAWSPLTGGNSPLHF	TGTGCCTGGAGCCCGTTGACGGGGGGTAATTCACCCCTCCACTTT
TRBD1	TRBJ2-7	.	TRBV5-8	CASSFIGQGFYEQYF	TGTGCCAGCAGCTTCATCGGACAGGGGTTTTACGAGCAGTACTTC
TRBD2	TRBJ2-7	.	TRBV5-5	CASSSRTSGRSYEQYF	TGTGCCAGCAGCTCCCGGACTAGCGGGAGGAGTTACGAGCAGTACTTC
TRBD1	TRBJ2-7	.	TRBV19	CASSYRGADYEQYF	TGTGCCAGTAGCTACAGGGGGGCCGACTACGAGCAGTACTTC
.	TRBJ2-5	.	TRBV2	CASTGQQETQYF	TGTGCCAGCACCGGACAGCAAGAGACCCAGTACTTC
TRBD1	TRBJ1-2	.	TRBV11-2	CASSPGGARGYTF	TGTGCCAGCAGCCCAGGGGGGGCGCGTGGCTACACCTTC
TRBD1	TRBJ2-1	.	TRBV6-5	CASSRPGQGLNEQFF	TGTGCCAGCAGTCGACCGGGACAGGGACTTAATGAGCAGTTCTTC
TRBD1	TRBJ2-2	.	TRBV2	CASSGQGAAGELFF	TGTGCCAGCAGTGGACAGGGGGCGGCCGGGGAGCTGTTTTTT
TRBD1	TRBJ1-4	.	TRBV7-2	CASSLGARGREKLFF	TGTGCCAGCAGCTTAGGAGCCAGGGGGAGAGAAAAACTGTTTTTT
.	TRBJ2-1	.	TRBV7-9	CASSPLKLNEQFF	TGTGCCAGCAGCCCGCTCAAGCTCAATGAGCAGTTCTTC
TRBD2	TRBJ2-7	.	TRBV5-4	CASTGEGSAREQYF	TGTGCCAGCACTGGGGAGGGCTCCGCTAGAGAGCAGTACTTC
.	TRBJ2-3	.	TRBV7-9	CASSLQQPSTDTQYF	TGTGCCAGCAGCTTACAGCAGCCCAGCACAGATACGCAGTATTTT
TRBD1	TRBJ2-7	.	TRBV4-3	CASSQDFETGAGEQYF	TGCGCCAGCAGCCAAGATTTCGAGACAGGGGCGGGAGAGCAGTACTTC
.	TRBJ1-6	.	TRBV27	CASSWSTREGSPLHF	TGTGCCAGCAGTTGGTCGACAAGGGAAGGTTCACCCCTCCACTTT
TRBD1	TRBJ2-6	.	TRBV6-5	CASSYRTGVGANVLTF	TGTGCCAGCAGTTACCGTACAGGGGTAGGGGCCAACGTCCTGACTTTC
.	TRBJ1-2	.	TRBV6-5	CASGQGEYGYTF	TGTGCCAGCGGGCAGGGTGAATATGGCTACACCTTC
.	TRBJ2-3	.	TRBV1	CTSPEGTSGRHTQYF	TGCACCAGCCCCGAGGGGACTAGCGGGAGACATACGCAGTATTTT
TRBD2	TRBJ2-1	.	TRBV7-3	CASSLTSGLVNNEQFF	TGTGCCAGCAGCTTAACTTCGGGACTAGTAAACAATGAGCAGTTCTTC
.	TRBJ1-3	.	TRBV10-1	CASRSDTDSSGNTIYF	TGCGCCAGCAGAAGCGATACAGACTCCTCTGGAAACACCATATATTTT
.	TRBJ1-1	.	TRBV6-1	CASSEVLRRAFF	TGTGCCAGCAGTGAAGTACTCCGGCGGGCTTTCTTT
.	TRBJ2-4	.	TRBV12-2	CASRLDQGDITHKNIQYF	TGTGCAAGTCGCTTAGATCAGGGAGATATAACTCACAAAAACATTCAGTACTTC
TRBD1	TRBJ2-2	.	TRBV2	CASSESGQGIGELFF	TGTGCCAGCAGTGAATCGGGACAGGGAATCGGGGAGCTGTTTTTT
.	TRBJ1-3	.	TRBV4-1	CASSQDPSGNTIYF	TGCGCCAGCAGCCAAGATCCCAGTGGAAACACCATATATTTT
.	TRBJ2-2	once	TRBV5-1	CASSSPQNTGELFF	TGCGCCAGCAGCTCGCCCCAGAACACCGGGGAGCTGTTTTTT
.	TRBJ2-7	.	TRBV4-3	CASSLLWRQGSSYEQYF	TGCGCCAGCAGCCTCCTTTGGCGGCAGGGTAGCTCCTACGAGCAGTACTTC
TRBD1	TRBJ2-3	.	TRBV25-1	CASRDRTTDTQYF	TGTGCCAGCAGGGACAGGACTACAGATACGCAGTATTTT
.	TRBJ1-2	.	TRBV5-6	CASSLQGRWDYGYTF	TGTGCCAGCAGCTTGCAGGGGAGGTGGGACTATGGCTACACCTTC
TRBD2	TRBJ2-3	.	TRBV10-3	CAISVAGGVYRTDTQYF	TGTGCCATCAGCGTAGCGGGGGGGGTATATAGGACAGATACGCAGTATTTT
.	TRBJ2-7	.	TRBV6-5	CASSSPGDTYEQYF	TGTGCCAGCAGTTCTCCAGGGGACACCTACGAGCAGTACTTC
TRBD2	TRBJ2-1	once	TRBV7-9	CASSLISGRRDNEQFF	TGTGCCAGCAGCTTAATTAGCGGGAGGAGGGATAATGAGCAGTTCTTC